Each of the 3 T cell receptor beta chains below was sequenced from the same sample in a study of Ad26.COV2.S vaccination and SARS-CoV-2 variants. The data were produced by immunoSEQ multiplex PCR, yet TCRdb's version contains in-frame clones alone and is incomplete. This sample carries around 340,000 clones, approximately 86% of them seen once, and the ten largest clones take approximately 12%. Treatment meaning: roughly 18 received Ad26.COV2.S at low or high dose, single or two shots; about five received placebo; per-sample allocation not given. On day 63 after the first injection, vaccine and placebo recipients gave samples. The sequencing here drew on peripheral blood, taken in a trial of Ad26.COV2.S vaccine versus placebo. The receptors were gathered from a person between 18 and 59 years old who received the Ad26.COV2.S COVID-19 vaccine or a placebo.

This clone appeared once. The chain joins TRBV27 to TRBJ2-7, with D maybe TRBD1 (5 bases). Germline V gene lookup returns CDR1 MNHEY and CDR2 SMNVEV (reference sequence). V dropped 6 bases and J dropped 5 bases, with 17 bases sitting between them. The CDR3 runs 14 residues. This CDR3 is CASSSALKGNEQYF. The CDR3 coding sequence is TGTGCCAGCAGCTCCGCATTGAAGGGGAACGAGCAGTACTTC.

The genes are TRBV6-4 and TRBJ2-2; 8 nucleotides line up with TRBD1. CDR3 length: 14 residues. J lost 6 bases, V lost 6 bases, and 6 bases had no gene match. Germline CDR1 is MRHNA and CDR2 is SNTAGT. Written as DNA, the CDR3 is TGTGCCAGCAGCCAGGGGGCGAGGTCCGGGGAGCTGTTTTTT. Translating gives CASSQGARSGELFF.

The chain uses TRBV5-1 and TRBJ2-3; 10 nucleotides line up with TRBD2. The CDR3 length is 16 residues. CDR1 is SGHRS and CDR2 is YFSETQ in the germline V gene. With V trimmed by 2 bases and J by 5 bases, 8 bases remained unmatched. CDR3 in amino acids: CASSFRTAGGGDTQYF. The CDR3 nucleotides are TGCGCCAGCAGCTTTAGGACAGCGGGAGGGGGAGATACGCAGTATTTT. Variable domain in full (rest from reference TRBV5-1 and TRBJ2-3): KAGVTQTPRYLIKTRGQQVTLSCSPISGHRSVSWYQQTPGQGLQFLFEYFSETQRNKGNFPGRFSGRQFSNSRSEMNVSTLELGDSALYLCASSFRTAGGGDTQYFGPGTRLTVL.